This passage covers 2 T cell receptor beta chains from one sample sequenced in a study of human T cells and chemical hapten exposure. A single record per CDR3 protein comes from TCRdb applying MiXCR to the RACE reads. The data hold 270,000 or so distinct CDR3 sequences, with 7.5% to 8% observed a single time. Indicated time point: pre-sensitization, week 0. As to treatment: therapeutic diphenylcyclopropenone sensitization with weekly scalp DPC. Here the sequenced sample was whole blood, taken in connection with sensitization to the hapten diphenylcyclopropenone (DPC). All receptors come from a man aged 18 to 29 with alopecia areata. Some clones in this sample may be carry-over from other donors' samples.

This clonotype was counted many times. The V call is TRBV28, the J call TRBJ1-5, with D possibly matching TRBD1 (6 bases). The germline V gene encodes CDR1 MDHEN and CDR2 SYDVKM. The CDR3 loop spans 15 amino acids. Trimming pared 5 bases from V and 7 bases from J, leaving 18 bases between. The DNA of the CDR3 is TGTGCCAGCAGTGGGGGGGACACGGCGGACCAGCCCCAGCATTTT. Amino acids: CASSGGDTADQPQHF. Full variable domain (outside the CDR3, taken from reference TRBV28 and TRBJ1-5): DVKVTQSSRYLVKRTGEKVFLECVQDMDHENMFWYRQDPGLGLRLIYFSYDVKMKEKGDIPEGYSVSREKKERFSLILESASTNQTSMYLCASSGGDTADQPQHFGDGTRLSIL.

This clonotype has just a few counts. The CDR3 DNA follows: TGTGCCAGCAGTTACCCCCGACAGGGGGGTAGCAATCAGCCCCAGCATTTT. It translates to CASSYPRQGGSNQPQHF. The gene calls are TRBV6-2 or TRBV6-3 and TRBJ1-5; TRBD1 aligns across 9 bases. Germline values: CDR1 MNHEY, CDR2 SVGEGT. The CDR3 is made up of 17 amino acids. J lost 0 bases, V lost 2 bases, and 5 bases had no gene match.